Below are 27 T cell receptor beta chains sequenced from a single sample in a study of cytomegalovirus exposure and HLA in healthy donors. Vbeta (60) and Jbeta (13) primers were used in the PCR. Produced via immunoSEQ multiplex PCR; TCRdb's table is partial and in-frame only. The table has around 160,000 clones, 77% seen once. Sequencing was done on a sample of PBMCs. All receptors derive from a woman aged 35 to 49 in good health and CMV-seropositive.

This chain connects TRBV6-6 to TRBJ1-1; 11 bases map to TRBD1. The V segment lost 0 bases and the J segment 4 bases; nucleotides outside the gene matches: 1. This CDR3 region has 15 residues. Germline-derived CDR1 and CDR2 are MNHNY and SVGAGI (reference sequence). The CDR3 DNA reads as TGTGCCAGCAGTTACTCGGGACAGGGGGGCACTGAAGCTTTCTTT. This gives the protein CASSYSGQGGTEAFF.

CDR3 residues: CASSSGLAGRETQYF. CDR3 bases: TGCGCCAGCAGCTCTGGACTAGCGGGGCGGGAGACCCAGTACTTC. The rearrangement joins TRBV5-1 to TRBJ2-5; 12 bases are shared with TRBD2. The CDR3 sequence is 15 residues long. V dropped 3 bases and J dropped 5; count of bases not matched to a gene: 5. CDR1 is SGHRS and CDR2 is YFSETQ in the germline V gene.

The V call is TRBV18, the J call TRBJ1-6, with TRBD1 identical over 9 bases. CDR1 and CDR2 from the germline V gene are KGHSH and LQKENI. The CDR3 sequence is 16 residues long. The J segment lost 2 bases and the V segment lost 5 bases, leaving 4 bases of the junction unmatched. CDR3: CASSSGTGTYNSPLHF. Here the CDR3 DNA reads TGTGCCAGCTCATCCGGGACAGGGACCTATAATTCACCCCTCCACTTT.

The chain is built from TRBV6-1 and TRBJ2-2; no clear D. Germline values: CDR1 MNHNS, CDR2 SASEGT. V was shortened by 2 bases and J by 6 bases, with 4 bases between the two germline ends. The CDR3 loop spans 12 amino acids. Written as DNA, the CDR3 is TGTGCCAGCAGTGAATGGCCCGGGGAGCTGTTTTTT. Translated, it gives CASSEWPGELFF.

CDR3 coding DNA: TGTGCCAGCAGTAGCGGACCCTTGAACACTGAAGCTTTCTTT. It yields the protein CASSSGPLNTEAFF. This chain connects TRBV6-1 to TRBJ1-1; D not resolved. The CDR3 consists of 14 residues. Trimming removed 5 bases at V and 0 bases at J, with 10 bases between. Germline V gene data show CDR1 as MNHNS and CDR2 as SASEGT.

This clone showed up just once. This sequence joins TRBV7-2 and TRBJ1-4; D is possibly TRBD1 (6 bases). The germline V gene has CDR1 SGHTA and CDR2 FQGNSA. This CDR3 spans 15 amino acids. The V end lost 5 bases, the J end lost 5 bases, and 15 bases lay between the germline ends. CDR3 nucleotide sequence: TGTGCCAGCAGCCAACAGGGTGGGACAAATGAAAAACTGTTTTTT. Its translation: CASSQQGGTNEKLFF.

The chain links TRBV23-1 to TRBJ2-5; D is perhaps TRBD1 (5 bases). The closer fit of TRBJ2-7 to the DNA end suggests the J call may be wrong. TRBV23-1 is placed among ORFs of uncertain function. This CDR3 has 16 amino acids. This chain's CDR3 is CASSQSKSDSHYEQYF. The DNA of the CDR3 is TGCGCCAGCAGTCAATCAAAAAGCGACAGTCACTACGAGCAGTACTTC.

V usage is TRBV7-9 and J usage is TRBJ2-7, with D possibly TRBD2 on 5 matching bases. There are 16 residues in the CDR3. Germline V lookup: CDR1 SEHNR, CDR2 FQNEAQ (reference sequence). With 1 base removed from V and 3 bases from J, the gap between germline ends came to 16 bases. The CDR3 coding sequence is TGTGCCAGCAGCTTAGACATTGGAGGCCTGAACTACGAGCAGTACTTC. It translates to CASSLDIGGLNYEQYF.

This clone has a single count. CDR3 amino acids: CASSGHREGYEQYF. The CDR3 nucleotides are TGTGCCAGCAGTGGGCATAGGGAGGGTTACGAGCAGTACTTC. J is TRBJ2-7 and V is TRBV6-1, with 7 nucleotides matching TRBD2. V trimming: 4 bases; J trimming: 4 bases; junction bases outside the gene matches: 7. The CDR3 consists of 14 residues. Germline V gene lookup returns CDR1 MNHNS and CDR2 SASEGT.

The table lists this clone with a few counts. The chain has TRBV12-5 and TRBJ2-5; D gene uncertain. V was cut by 2 bases and J by 1 base, with 8 bases left in between. The CDR3 sequence is 14 residues long. The V gene's germline CDR1 is LGHNT and CDR2 FRNRAP. Here the CDR3 reads CASGLHPSQETQYF. The CDR3 coding sequence is TGTGCTAGTGGTTTGCATCCCAGCCAAGAGACCCAGTACTTC.

The chain is built from TRBV7-2 and TRBJ2-5; 7 bases align to TRBD1. This CDR3 is 13 amino acids long. In germline, CDR1 is SGHTA, CDR2 FQGNSA. After removal of 5 bases from V and 3 bases from J, the junction contained 3 bases not matched to a gene. CDR3 sequence reads: CASSPGTEETQYF. In DNA form, the CDR3 reads TGTGCCAGCAGCCCCGGGACAGAAGAGACCCAGTACTTC. The full variable domain, with the rest looked up from reference TRBV7-2 and TRBJ2-5, is GAGVSQSPSNKVTEKGKDVELRCDPISGHTALYWYRQSLGQGLEFLIYFQGNSAPDKSGLPSDRFSAERTGGSVSTLTIQRTQQEDSAVYLCASSPGTEETQYFGPGTRLLVL.

As concerns this clone: Other DNA sequences in this sample translate to the same CDR3. This chain connects TRBV5-1 to TRBJ2-3, with D uncertain. Trimming shortened V by 0 bases and J by 2 bases, and 10 bases separated the two germline ends. The CDR3 is 15 residues long. Germline V gene sequence: CDR1 SGHRS, CDR2 YFSETQ. CDR3 coding DNA: TGCGCCAGCAGCTTGGGAGGCACATCCACAGATACGCAGTATTTT. It encodes CASSLGGTSTDTQYF.

The gene calls are TRBV9 and TRBJ2-2, with 10 positions matching TRBD1. Germline V CDR1 and CDR2: SGDLS, YYNGEE. The CDR3 has 18 amino acids. V lost 0 bases to trimming and J lost 4 bases; unmatched junction nucleotides: 9. CDR3 sequence reads: CASSVGLWDRGRTGELFF. CDR3 DNA sequence: TGTGCCAGCAGCGTAGGTCTTTGGGACAGGGGACGCACCGGGGAGCTGTTTTTT.

The chain's CDR3 is CASSESTGWDEKLFF. The CDR3 DNA follows: TGCGCCAGCAGTGAGTCGACAGGGTGGGATGAAAAACTGTTTTTT. This chain joins TRBV10-1 and TRBJ1-4, with TRBD1 matching 7 bases. CDR1 and CDR2 (germline): WNHNN, SYGVQD (reference sequence). The CDR3 spans 15 residues. V was clipped by 0 bases and J by 6 bases; unmatched bases: 4.

V gene TRBV4-3 combines with J gene TRBJ1-1; 8 bases agree with TRBD1. This CDR3 has 15 residues. V lost 0 bases, J lost 7 bases, and 7 bases stayed unmatched. The V gene's germline CDR1 is LGHNA and CDR2 YSLEER. CDR3 sequence: CASSQEPWDRNEAFF. CDR3 DNA: TGCGCCAGCAGCCAAGAACCCTGGGACAGGAATGAAGCTTTCTTT.

V gene TRBV6-1 combines with J gene TRBJ2-7; 9 positions agree with TRBD1. CDR1 is MNHNS and CDR2 is SASEGT in the germline V gene. CDR3 length equals 15 residues. Germline trimming cut 11 bases from V and 0 bases from J; bases unmatched to any gene: 11. CDR3 residues: CALTKGTGSSYEQYF. CDR3 DNA sequence: TGTGCCCTCACAAAGGGGACAGGGAGCTCCTACGAGCAGTACTTC.

The CDR3 loop is CASSRLGVHQPQHF. CDR3 DNA: TGTGCCAGCAGCCGACTGGGTGTCCATCAGCCCCAGCATTTT. V usage is TRBV28 and J usage is TRBJ1-5; D unclear. Deletions cut 6 bases from V and 5 bases from J, with 14 bases between. CDR1 MDHEN and CDR2 SYDVKM come from the germline V gene. This CDR3 contains 14 residues. The full variable domain, its missing parts supplied by reference TRBV28 and TRBJ1-5, is DVKVTQSSRYLVKRTGEKVFLECVQDMDHENMFWYRQDPGLGLRLIYFSYDVKMKEKGDIPEGYSVSREKKERFSLILESASTNQTSMYLCASSRLGVHQPQHFGDGTRLSIL.

The V gene is TRBV9, the J gene TRBJ2-1; weak D call: TRBD2 (5 bases). Germline-derived CDR1 and CDR2 are SGDLS and YYNGEE. This CDR3 is 15 amino acids long. V was pared by 3 bases and J by 0 bases, with 10 bases between. CDR3 protein: CASSGGGSSYNEQFF. The CDR3 nucleotides are TGTGCCAGCAGCGGAGGAGGAAGCTCCTACAATGAGCAGTTCTTC. The full variable domain, in which reference TRBV9 and TRBJ2-1 provide the parts outside the CDR3, is DSGVTQTPKHLITATGQRVTLRCSPRSGDLSVYWYQQSLDQGLQFLIQYYNGEERAKGNILERFSAQQFPDLHSELNLSSLELGDSALYFCASSGGGSSYNEQFFGPGTRLTVL.

The chain employs TRBV7-2 and TRBJ2-3; D is perhaps TRBD2 (5 bases). Germline V gene data show CDR1 as SGHTA and CDR2 as FQGNSA. The V and J ends lost 1 base and 1 base respectively, with 9 bases between them. This CDR3 contains 15 residues. Here the CDR3 DNA reads TGTGCCAGCAGCTTAGGGGTTAGCGGCACAGATACGCAGTATTTT. It translates to CASSLGVSGTDTQYF.

The chain links TRBV10-3 to TRBJ2-5; 13 bases map to TRBD2. With 3 bases clipped from V and 5 bases from J, the junction kept 9 bases outside the gene matches. The germline gives CDR1 ENHRY, CDR2 SYGVKD. The CDR3 spans 17 residues. The CDR3 protein is CAISDGLAGEGSETQYF. The CDR3 DNA reads as TGTGCCATCAGTGATGGACTAGCGGGAGAAGGGTCGGAGACCCAGTACTTC.

The chain uses TRBV2 and TRBJ2-5; maybe TRBD1 (6 bases). V lost 3 bases and J lost 2, with 16 bases in between. The germline V gene has CDR1 SNHLY and CDR2 FYNNEI. This CDR3 comprises 16 residues. CDR3: CASSEGALKGQETQYF. The CDR3 DNA sequence: TGTGCCAGCAGTGAGGGGGCCCTCAAGGGACAAGAGACCCAGTACTTC.

This chain uses TRBV5-1 with TRBJ1-1, with D possibly TRBD1 on 6 matching bases. Germline CDR1 reads SGHRS; CDR2 reads YFSETQ. V was clipped by 4 bases and J by 3 bases, with 13 bases between them. This CDR3 contains 14 residues. The CDR3 nucleotides are TGCGCCAGCAGCGTCGGACAGCTATACACTGAAGCTTTCTTT. Translation gives CASSVGQLYTEAFF.

The J gene is TRBJ2-6, the V gene TRBV5-1, with D possibly TRBD1 on 6 matching bases. Trimming shortened V by 4 bases and J by 1 base, and 21 bases separated the two germline ends. The CDR3 spans 19 residues. CDR1 and CDR2 from the germline V gene are SGHRS and YFSETQ. This CDR3 is CASSHFLTGIGSGANVLTF. As DNA, the CDR3 is TGCGCCAGCAGCCATTTTTTAACAGGGATTGGATCTGGGGCCAACGTCCTGACTTTC.

The J gene is TRBJ1-1, the V gene TRBV29-1, with 7 positions matching TRBD1. Trimming took 7 bases from V and 3 from J; bases not matched to a gene: 8. The CDR3 has 13 amino acids. Germline V lookup: CDR1 SQVTM, CDR2 ANQGSEA. The CDR3 region has the DNA TGCAGCGCGACCACTGACAGGGACACTGAAGCTTTCTTT. It codes for CSATTDRDTEAFF.

This clone came up once. J is TRBJ2-7 and V is TRBV30, with 9 bases identical to TRBD1. V lost 4 bases to trimming and J lost 2 bases; unmatched junction nucleotides: 3. The length of the CDR3 is 13 residues. The germline gives CDR1 GTSNPN, CDR2 SVGIG (reference sequence). For the CDR3, the DNA is TGTGCCTGGACGGGACAGGGACCCTACGAGCAGTACTTC. Translated, it gives CAWTGQGPYEQYF.

V usage is TRBV7-2 and J usage is TRBJ2-7, with 11 bases fitting TRBD1. V trimming: 3 bases; J trimming: 1 base; junction bases outside the gene matches: 5. The CDR3 runs 16 residues. Germline CDR1 is SGHTA and CDR2 is FQGNSA. The CDR3 DNA reads TGTGCCAGCAGCTTGGGACAGGGGGTGAGTTCCTACGAGCAGTACTTC. This gives the protein CASSLGQGVSSYEQYF.

This clone was seen a single time. In DNA, the CDR3 is TGTGCCAGTAGCGCCGAGGTAGCGGCTTACAATGAGCAGTTCTTC. Translating it yields CASSAEVAAYNEQFF. This rearrangement joins TRBV19 to TRBJ2-1; a weak D match, TRBD2 (6 bases). The CDR3 spans 15 residues. V lost 6 bases and J lost 4, with 16 bases in between. Germline CDR1 is LNHDA and CDR2 is SQIVND (reference sequence).